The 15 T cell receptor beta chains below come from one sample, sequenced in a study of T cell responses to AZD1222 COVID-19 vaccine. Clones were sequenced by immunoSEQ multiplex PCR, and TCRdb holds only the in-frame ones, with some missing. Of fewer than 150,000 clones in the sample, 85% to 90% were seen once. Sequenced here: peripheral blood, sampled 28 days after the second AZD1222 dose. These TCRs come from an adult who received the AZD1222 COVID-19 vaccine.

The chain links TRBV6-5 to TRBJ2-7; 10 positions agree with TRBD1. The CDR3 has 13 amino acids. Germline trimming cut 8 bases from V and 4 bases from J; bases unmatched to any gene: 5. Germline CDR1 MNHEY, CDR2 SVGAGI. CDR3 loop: CASDRDRGYEQYV. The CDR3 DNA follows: TGTGCCAGCGACCGGGACAGGGGTTACGAGCAGTACGTC.

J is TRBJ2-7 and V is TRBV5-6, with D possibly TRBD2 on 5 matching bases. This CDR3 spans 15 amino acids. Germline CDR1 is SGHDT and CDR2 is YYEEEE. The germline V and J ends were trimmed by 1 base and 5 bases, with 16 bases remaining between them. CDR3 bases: TGTGCCAGCAGCTTGTTATCTCCTAGCCCCCACGAGCAGTACGTC. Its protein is CASSLLSPSPHEQYV.

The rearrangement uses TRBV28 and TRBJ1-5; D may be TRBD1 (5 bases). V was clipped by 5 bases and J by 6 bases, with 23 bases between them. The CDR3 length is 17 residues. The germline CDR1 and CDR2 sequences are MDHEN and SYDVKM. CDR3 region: CASSRRKRQAQGQPQHF. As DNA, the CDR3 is TGTGCCAGCAGTAGAAGGAAAAGACAAGCCCAGGGTCAGCCCCAGCATTTT.

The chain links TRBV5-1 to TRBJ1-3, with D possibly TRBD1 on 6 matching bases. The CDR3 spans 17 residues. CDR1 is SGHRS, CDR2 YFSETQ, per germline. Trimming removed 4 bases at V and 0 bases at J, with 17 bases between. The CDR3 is CASSLTLTGSSGNTIYF. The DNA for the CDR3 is TGCGCCAGCAGCCTGACCCTGACAGGAAGCTCTGGAAACACCATATATTTT.

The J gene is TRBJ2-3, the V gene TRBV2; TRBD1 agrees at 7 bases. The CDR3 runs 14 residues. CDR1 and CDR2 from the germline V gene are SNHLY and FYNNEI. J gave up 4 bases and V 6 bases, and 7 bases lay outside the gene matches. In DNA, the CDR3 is TGTGCCAGCAGGTGGTCACAGGGGTCAGATACGCAGTATTTT. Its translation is CASRWSQGSDTQYF.

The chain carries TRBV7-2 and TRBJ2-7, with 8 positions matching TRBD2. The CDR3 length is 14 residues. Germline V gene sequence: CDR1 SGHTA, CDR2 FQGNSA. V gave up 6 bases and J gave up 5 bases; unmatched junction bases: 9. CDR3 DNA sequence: TGTGCCAGCAGGGACGGGAGGGGGGCCCACGAGCAGTACTTC. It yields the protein CASRDGRGAHEQYF. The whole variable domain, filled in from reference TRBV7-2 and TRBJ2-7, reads GAGVSQSPSNKVTEKGKDVELRCDPISGHTALYWYRQSLGQGLEFLIYFQGNSAPDKSGLPSDRFSAERTGGSVSTLTIQRTQQEDSAVYLCASRDGRGAHEQYFGPGTRLTVT.

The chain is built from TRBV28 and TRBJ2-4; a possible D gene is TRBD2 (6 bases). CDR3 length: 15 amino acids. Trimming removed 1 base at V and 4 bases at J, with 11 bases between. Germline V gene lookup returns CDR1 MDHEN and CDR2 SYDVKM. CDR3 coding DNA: TGTGCCAGCAGTTTATACGCAGCGGGTAAAAACATTCAGTACTTC. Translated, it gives CASSLYAAGKNIQYF.

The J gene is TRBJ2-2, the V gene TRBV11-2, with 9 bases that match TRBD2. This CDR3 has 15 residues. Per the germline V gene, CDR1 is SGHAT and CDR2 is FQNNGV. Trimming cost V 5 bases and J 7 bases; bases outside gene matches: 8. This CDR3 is CASSRSGLADGELFF. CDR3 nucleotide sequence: TGTGCCAGCAGCCGCTCGGGACTAGCAGACGGGGAGCTGTTTTTT.

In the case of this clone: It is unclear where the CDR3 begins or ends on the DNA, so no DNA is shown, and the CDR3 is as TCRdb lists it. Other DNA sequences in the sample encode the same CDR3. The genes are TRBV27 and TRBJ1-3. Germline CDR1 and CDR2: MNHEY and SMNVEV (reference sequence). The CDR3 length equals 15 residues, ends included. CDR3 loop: CASSSSGAGGNTIYF.

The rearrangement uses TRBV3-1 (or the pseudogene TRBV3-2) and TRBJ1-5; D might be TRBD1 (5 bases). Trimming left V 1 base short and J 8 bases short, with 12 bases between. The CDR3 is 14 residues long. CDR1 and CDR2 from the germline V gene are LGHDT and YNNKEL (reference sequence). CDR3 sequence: CASSQGWGGKPQHF. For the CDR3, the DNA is TGTGCCAGCAGCCAAGGGTGGGGGGGGAAGCCCCAGCATTTT.

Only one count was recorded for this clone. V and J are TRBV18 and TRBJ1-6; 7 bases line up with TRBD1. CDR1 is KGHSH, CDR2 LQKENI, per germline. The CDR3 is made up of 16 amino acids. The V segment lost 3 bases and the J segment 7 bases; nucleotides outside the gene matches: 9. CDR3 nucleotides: TGTGCCAGCTCACCCCTCCCGACAGGGTTAAATTCACCCCTCCACTTT. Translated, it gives CASSPLPTGLNSPLHF. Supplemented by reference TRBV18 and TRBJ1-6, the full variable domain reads NAGVMQNPRHLVRRRGQEARLRCSPMKGHSHVYWYRQLPEEGLKFMVYLQKENIIDESGMPKERFSAEFPKEGPSILRIQQVVRGDSAAYFCASSPLPTGLNSPLHFGNGTRLTVT.

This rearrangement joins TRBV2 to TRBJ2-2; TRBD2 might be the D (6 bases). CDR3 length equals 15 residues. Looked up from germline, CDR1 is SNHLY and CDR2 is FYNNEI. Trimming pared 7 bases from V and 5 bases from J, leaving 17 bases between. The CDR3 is CASITELGGTGELFF. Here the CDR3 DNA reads TGTGCCAGCATCACAGAACTGGGAGGAACCGGGGAGCTGTTTTTT.

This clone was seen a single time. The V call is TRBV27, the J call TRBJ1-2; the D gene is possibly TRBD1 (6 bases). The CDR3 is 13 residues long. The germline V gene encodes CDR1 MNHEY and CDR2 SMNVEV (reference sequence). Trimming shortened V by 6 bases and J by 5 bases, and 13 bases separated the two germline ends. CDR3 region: CASSPDRKYGYTF. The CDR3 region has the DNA TGTGCCAGCAGCCCGGACAGAAAATATGGCTACACCTTC.

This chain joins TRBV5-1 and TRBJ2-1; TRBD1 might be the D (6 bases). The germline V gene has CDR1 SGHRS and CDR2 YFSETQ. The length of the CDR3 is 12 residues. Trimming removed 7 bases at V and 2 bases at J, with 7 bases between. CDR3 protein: CASWTAYNEQFF. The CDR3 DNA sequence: TGCGCCAGCTGGACAGCCTACAATGAGCAGTTCTTC.

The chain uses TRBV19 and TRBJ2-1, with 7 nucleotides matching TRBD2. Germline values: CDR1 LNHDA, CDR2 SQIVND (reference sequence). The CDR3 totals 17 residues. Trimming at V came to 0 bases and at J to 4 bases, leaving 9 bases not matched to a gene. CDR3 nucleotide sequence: TGTGCCAGTAGTATAGACGGGGCTAGCGGATTTTACAATGAGCAGTTCTTC. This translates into CASSIDGASGFYNEQFF.